The 5 T cell receptor beta chains presented below share a single source sample, sequenced in a study of CD39 and CD103 CD8 tumor-infiltrating T cells. Libraries were prepared by immunoSEQ multiplex PCR; TCRdb keeps only in-frame clonotypes and omits some of them. There are about 3,000 clones in the sample; roughly 63% occur only once, and approximately 24% lies in the top ten. Material: CD39- CD103- CD8+ T cells sorted from the tumor. Subset described: CD103-CD39- double-negative CD45RA- CD8 T cells. The receptors stem from a human donor with head and neck squamous cell carcinoma.

This chain links TRBV4-3 with TRBJ2-7, with D possibly TRBD1 on 6 matching bases. V shed 0 bases and J shed 3 bases, with 15 bases lying between them. CDR3 size: 16 residues. CDR1 is LGHNA and CDR2 is YSLEER in the germline V gene. CDR3 in amino acids: CASSQDPRDTNYEQYF. The CDR3, as DNA: TGCGCCAGCAGCCAAGACCCCCGGGACACCAACTACGAGCAGTACTTC.

This clone was detected once. The chain employs TRBV4-2 and TRBJ2-1, with D possibly being TRBD2 (7 bases). The CDR3 consists of 16 residues. V was trimmed by 0 bases and J by 7 bases, leaving 16 bases between them. The germline CDR1 and CDR2 sequences are LGHNA and YNFKEQ. CDR3 nucleotide sequence: TGTGCCAGCAGCCAAGATTGGGGGGGGGCCTTTAATGAGCAGTTCTTC. Translation: CASSQDWGGAFNEQFF.

V usage is TRBV6-6 and J usage is TRBJ1-2; 10 bases match TRBD1. With V trimmed by 0 bases and J by 8 bases, 0 bases remained unmatched. The germline gives CDR1 MNHNY, CDR2 SVGAGI (reference sequence). The CDR3 runs 13 residues. CDR3 DNA: TGTGCCAGCAGTTACTCGGGACAGGGGGGCTACACCTTC. The encoded protein is CASSYSGQGGYTF.

The rearrangement uses TRBV6-5 and TRBJ2-6; D gene ambiguous. The CDR3 contains 13 residues. Trimming shortened V by 1 base and J by 4 bases, and 2 bases separated the two germline ends. The V gene's germline CDR1 is MNHEY and CDR2 SVGAGI. CDR3 DNA: TGTGCCAGCAGTTACTTGGGGGCCAACGTCCTGACTTTC. Its protein is CASSYLGANVLTF.

The CDR3 here is CASSHMTPANTGELFF. The CDR3 DNA follows: TGTGCCAGCAGCCATATGACCCCCGCGAACACCGGGGAGCTGTTTTTT. This chain connects TRBV13 to TRBJ2-2; D gene ambiguous. The CDR3 extends over 16 amino acids. The germline V gene has CDR1 PRHDT and CDR2 FYEKMQ (reference sequence). V lost 5 bases, J lost 0 bases, and 13 bases lay in between.